What follows are 15 T cell receptor beta chains derived from one specimen sequenced in a study of OX40 agonist ivuxolimab in advanced cancers. Clones were read by immunoSEQ multiplex PCR, and TCRdb kept only the in-frame ones, dropping some. The table has 15,000 to 20,000 clones, about 90% seen once. The source material was CD4+ or CD8+ T cells sorted from blood, sampled in a trial of the OX40 agonist ivuxolimab. These receptors all come from an adult with an advanced solid tumor such as melanoma, head and neck, liver or kidney cancer.

This clone was seen once. The CDR3 DNA reads as TGTGCCAGCAGTACTCCTCGAGGGGCTTTCGAAGGATACGAGCAGTACTTC. Its translation is CASSTPRGAFEGYEQYF. The chain employs TRBV28 and TRBJ2-7; D possibly uses TRBD1 or TRBD2 (5 bases each). Germline V gene sequence: CDR1 MDHEN, CDR2 SYDVKM. The germline V and J ends were trimmed by 5 bases and 4 bases, with 24 bases remaining between them. CDR3 size: 17 residues.

This sequence joins TRBV5-4 and TRBJ2-5, with TRBD2 identical over 7 bases. Germline V gene sequence: CDR1 SGHNT, CDR2 YYREEE (reference sequence). This CDR3 is 16 amino acids long. Trimming took 4 bases from V and 5 from J; bases not matched to a gene: 14. CDR3 amino acids: CASSAGLEGLTETQYF. CDR3 DNA: TGTGCCAGCAGCGCCGGACTAGAGGGTTTGACGGAGACCCAGTACTTC.

The chain links TRBV5-1 to TRBJ2-7; D is perhaps TRBD1 or TRBD2 (5 bases each). V lost 7 bases, J lost 2 bases, and 13 bases lay in between. The germline V gene encodes CDR1 SGHRS and CDR2 YFSETQ. CDR3 length: 13 residues. The CDR3 loop reads CASRPGTAYEQYF. The CDR3, as DNA: TGCGCCAGCCGACCCGGGACGGCCTACGAGCAGTACTTC.

This rearrangement joins TRBV7-8 to TRBJ2-7, with D perhaps TRBD1 (6 bases). Germline CDR1 SGHVS, CDR2 FQNEAQ. V was cut by 2 bases and J by 5 bases, with 10 bases left in between. The CDR3 contains 13 residues. The CDR3 nucleotides are TGTGCCAGCAGCTTACAAACAGGGAACGAGCAGTACTTC. This codes for CASSLQTGNEQYF.

The CDR3 coding sequence is TGTGCCAGCAGCGTAGTCTCTGGTCAAGAGACCCAGTACTTC. As protein: CASSVVSGQETQYF. The genes are TRBV9 and TRBJ2-5, with unresolved D. V was trimmed by 0 bases and J by 2 bases, leaving 8 bases between them. Germline assignment: CDR1 SGDLS and CDR2 YYNGEE. This CDR3 has 14 residues.

The V gene is TRBV9, the J gene TRBJ2-1, with 8 bases that match TRBD2. CDR3 length equals 15 residues. Per germline, CDR1 SGDLS and CDR2 YYNGEE. J was trimmed by 3 bases and V by 2 bases; bases with no gene match: 4. The CDR3 DNA reads as TGTGCCAGCAGCGTTAGCGGGGTTATCTACAATGAGCAGTTCTTC. It translates to CASSVSGVIYNEQFF.

This chain connects TRBV9 to TRBJ1-3; tentative D call: TRBD1 (6 bases). Deletions cut 3 bases from V and 0 bases from J, with 7 bases between. This CDR3 contains 14 residues. Germline CDR1 SGDLS, CDR2 YYNGEE. The CDR3: CASSGDTSGNTIYF. For the CDR3, the DNA is TGTGCCAGCAGCGGGGACACCTCTGGAAACACCATATATTTT.

This chain uses TRBV7-6 with TRBJ2-4, with no clear D. Germline values: CDR1 SGHVS, CDR2 FNYEAQ. The CDR3 runs to 13 residues. The CDR3 spells CASSDGPKNIQYF. The CDR3 nucleotides read TGTGCAAGCTCCGACGGACCCAAAAACATTCAGTACTTC. The variable domain in full, with the rest retrieved from reference TRBV7-6 and TRBJ2-4, is GAGVSQSPRYKVTKRGQDVALRCDPISGHVSLYWYRQALGQGPEFLTYFNYEAQQDKSGLPNDRFSAERPEGSISTLTIQRTEQRDSAMYRCASSDGPKNIQYFGAGTRLSVL.

The J gene is TRBJ2-1, the V gene TRBV5-6; the D gene could be TRBD1 or TRBD2 (5 bases each). V lost 3 bases and J 9 bases, leaving 10 bases between the germline ends. Germline assignment: CDR1 SGHDT and CDR2 YYEEEE. This CDR3 contains 12 residues. CDR3 coding DNA: TGTGCCAGCAGCTCTGGGACGACTGAGCAGTTCTTC. It encodes CASSSGTTEQFF.

The rearrangement uses TRBV9 and TRBJ2-3; 12 nucleotides match TRBD2. There are 14 residues in the CDR3. V lost 4 bases, J lost 6 bases, and 3 bases stayed unmatched. The germline V gene has CDR1 SGDLS and CDR2 YYNGEE. CDR3 residues: CASSTGLAGDTQYF. In DNA, the CDR3 is TGTGCCAGCAGCACTGGACTAGCGGGGGATACGCAGTATTTT.

This clone was recorded once. The chain has TRBV9 and TRBJ2-7; D could derive from TRBD1 or TRBD2 (5 bases each). Germline V lookup: CDR1 SGDLS, CDR2 YYNGEE. This CDR3 comprises 14 residues. The V end was cut by 0 bases, the J end by 2 bases, with 9 bases between. The CDR3 nucleotides are TGTGCCAGCAGCGTAGCTGGGACGACCTACGAGCAGTACTTC. It specifies CASSVAGTTYEQYF.

V and J are TRBV28 and TRBJ2-7; 7 nucleotides match TRBD1. The ends lost 4 bases at V and 4 bases at J; junction bases unmatched: 7. Germline CDR1 reads MDHEN; CDR2 reads SYDVKM. The CDR3 consists of 14 residues. CDR3 sequence: CASSSHLDRYEQYF. In DNA, the CDR3 is TGTGCCAGCAGTTCCCACTTGGACAGGTACGAGCAGTACTTC.

V and J are TRBV13 and TRBJ2-3; D is tentatively TRBD1 or TRBD2 (5 bases each). The CDR3 extends over 13 amino acids. Germline CDR1 and CDR2: PRHDT and FYEKMQ (reference sequence). The germline V and J ends were trimmed by 3 bases and 6 bases, with 10 bases remaining between them. This CDR3 reads CASSLGPTDTQYF. DNA of the CDR3: TGTGCCAGCAGCTTGGGACCGACGGATACGCAGTATTTT.

This clone is categorized as large. The rearrangement uses TRBV9 and TRBJ2-5; 8 nucleotides agree with TRBD1. The V gene end was trimmed by 3 bases and the J gene end by 3 bases; junction bases not matched to a gene: 7. The CDR3 covers 15 residues. Germline V gene lookup returns CDR1 SGDLS and CDR2 YYNGEE. CDR3 bases: TGTGCCAGCAGCGACCAGGGACAGGTGAAAGAGACCCAGTACTTC. Translating gives CASSDQGQVKETQYF.

This chain connects TRBV6-1 to TRBJ2-7, with 8 bases that match TRBD1. The CDR3 loop spans 16 amino acids. V gave up 0 bases and J gave up 6 bases; unmatched junction bases: 10. Per the germline V gene, CDR1 is MNHNS and CDR2 is SASEGT. Here the CDR3 DNA reads TGTGCCAGCAGTGAAGCCCAACGGACAGGGATTAGCGAGCAGTACTTC. Translation: CASSEAQRTGISEQYF.